This T cell receptor beta chain emerged from a study of cytomegalovirus exposure and HLA in healthy donors. Findings and caveats of the study: Using the classifier, cytomegalovirus status was reportedly diagnosed with high specificity and sensitivity. A subsequent analysis found that TCR clusters from the first cohort also tended to co-occur in the approximately 130 validation repertoires, with about 95% of cluster scores above 0. Cytomegalovirus-associated status was assigned to 164 TCR beta chains.

Data came from immunoSEQ multiplex PCR; TCRdb stores just in-frame clones and leaves some out. The top ten hold roughly 5.3% of the sample, which has more than 95,000 clones, 86% seen once. This CDR3 contains 16 residues. The trim removed 1 base at V and 4 bases at J, leaving 6 bases unmatched. The V gene's germline CDR1 is SGHVS and CDR2 FNYEAQ. Turning to this clone: The antigen is unknown.

V gene TRBV7-6 combines with J gene TRBJ2-1, with TRBD2 matching over 8 bases. Sample: PBMCs. The sequence was collected from a man between 18 and 29 years old in good health and CMV-seronegative. CDR3: CASSLGGGLEYNEQFF. The CDR3 region has the DNA TGTGCCAGCAGCTTAGGGGGGGGACTAGAGTACAATGAGCAGTTCTTC.